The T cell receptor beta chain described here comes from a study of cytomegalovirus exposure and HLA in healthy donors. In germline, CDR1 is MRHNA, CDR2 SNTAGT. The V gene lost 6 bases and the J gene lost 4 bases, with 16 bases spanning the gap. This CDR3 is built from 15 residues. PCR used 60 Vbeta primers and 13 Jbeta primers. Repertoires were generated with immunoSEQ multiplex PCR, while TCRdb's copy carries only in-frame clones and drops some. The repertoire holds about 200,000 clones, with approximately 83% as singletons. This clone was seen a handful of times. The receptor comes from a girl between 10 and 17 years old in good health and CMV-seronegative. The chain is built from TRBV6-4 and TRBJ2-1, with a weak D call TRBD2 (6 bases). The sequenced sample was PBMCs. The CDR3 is CASSRLSSAYNEQFF. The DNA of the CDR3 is TGTGCCAGCAGCAGGTTGTCTAGCGCGTACAATGAGCAGTTCTTC.